This T cell receptor (beta chain) was recovered during a study of CXCR3-negative and CXCR3-positive naive CD8 T cells. Naive CD8+ T cells had a CD45RO-CCR7+CD27+CD95- phenotype. This clonotype is deemed medium-sized by its frequency. Its antigen is still unknown. UMI-labeled 5' RACE TRB cDNA libraries were prepared from the cells. With the 5' RACE reads reprocessed, TCRdb shows one record per CDR3 protein and no DNA. The listing records about 5,500 distinct CDR3 sequences. Overall study results and limits: TRBV-TRBJ usage was alike in naive CXCR3-negative and CXCR3-positive cells but differed in memory cells.

This TCR came from a human donor in good health. Some clones in this sample may be carry-over from other donors' samples. The sample taken for sequencing was naive CXCR3- CD8+ T cells from blood. Subset defined: CD45RO-CCR7+CD27+CD95- naive CD8+ T cells lacking CXCR3 (TNR3-).

CDR3 sequence reads: CASSLEGTGGSNEQFF. This rearrangement joins TRBV5-1 to TRBJ2-1; TCRdb indicates TRBD1, and absent DNA this call remains unverified. The CDR3 is 16 amino acids. Germline V lookup: CDR1 SGHRS, CDR2 YFSETQ.